Sequencing of this T cell receptor (beta chain) was carried out in a study of blood T cell repertoires in COVID-19. Losses at the gene ends were 1 base for V and 5 bases for J; bases not matched to a gene: 3. Germline CDR1 and CDR2: LGHNA and YNFKEQ. The CDR3 is made up of 17 amino acids. Assay used: immunoSEQ multiplex PCR; TCRdb lists only in-frame clones, some missing. The data show under 150,000 clones, with less than 85% seen just once and approximately 13% held by the top ten. The specimen sequenced was peripheral blood. The sequence was collected from a human donor in a cohort sampled during active COVID-19. V usage is TRBV4-2 and J usage is TRBJ2-1, with 15 bases fitting TRBD2. The CDR3 bases are TGTGCCAGCAGCCAAGGGACTAGCGGGGGGGTCCACAATGAGCAGTTCTTC. This encodes CASSQGTSGGVHNEQFF.